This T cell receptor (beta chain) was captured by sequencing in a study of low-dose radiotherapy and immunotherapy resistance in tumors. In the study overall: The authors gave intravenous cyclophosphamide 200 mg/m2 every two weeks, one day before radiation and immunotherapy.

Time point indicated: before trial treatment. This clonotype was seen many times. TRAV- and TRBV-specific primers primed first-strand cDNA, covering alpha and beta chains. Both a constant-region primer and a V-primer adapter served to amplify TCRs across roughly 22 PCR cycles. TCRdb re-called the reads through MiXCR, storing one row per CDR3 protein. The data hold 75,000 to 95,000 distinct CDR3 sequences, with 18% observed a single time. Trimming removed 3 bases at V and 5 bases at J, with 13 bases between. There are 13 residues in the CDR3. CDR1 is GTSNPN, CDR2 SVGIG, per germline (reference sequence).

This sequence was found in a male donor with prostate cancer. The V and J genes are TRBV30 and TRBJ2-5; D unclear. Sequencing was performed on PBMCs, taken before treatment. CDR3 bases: TGTGCCTGGAGGCCCCCCAGCGTGGAGACCCAGTACTTC. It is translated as CAWRPPSVETQYF. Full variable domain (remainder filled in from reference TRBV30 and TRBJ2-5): SQTIHQWPATLVQPVGSPLSLECTVEGTSNPNLYWYRQAAGRGLQLLFYSVGIGQISSEVPQNLSASRPQDRQFILSSKKLLLSDSGFYLCAWRPPSVETQYFGPGTRLLVL.